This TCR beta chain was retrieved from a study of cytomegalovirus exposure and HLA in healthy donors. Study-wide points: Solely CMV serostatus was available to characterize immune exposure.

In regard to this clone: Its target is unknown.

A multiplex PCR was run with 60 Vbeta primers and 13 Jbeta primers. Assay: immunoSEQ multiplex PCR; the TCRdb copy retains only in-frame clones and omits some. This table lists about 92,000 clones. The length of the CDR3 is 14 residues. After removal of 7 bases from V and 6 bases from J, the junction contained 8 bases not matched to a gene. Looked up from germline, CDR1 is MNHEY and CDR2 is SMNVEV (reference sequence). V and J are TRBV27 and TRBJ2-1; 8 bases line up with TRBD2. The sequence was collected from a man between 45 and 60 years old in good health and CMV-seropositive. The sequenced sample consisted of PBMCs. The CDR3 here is CASTGASGFNEQFF. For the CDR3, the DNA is TGTGCCAGCACAGGGGCTAGCGGGTTCAATGAGCAGTTCTTC.